This T cell receptor (beta chain) emerged from a study of post-analysis software for immune sequencing data. Note on this clonotype: Antigen: not known.

Findings and limits, study-wide: F measure clustering grouped samples strongly by preparation batch. The five TRBV segments detected at higher frequency in patients than in controls included TRBV5-6, TRBV5-1 and TRBV20-1. Comparison with controls showed significantly lower normalized Chao1 diversity in multiple sclerosis patients.

There are 16 residues in the CDR3. CDR1 and CDR2 (germline): DFQATT, SNEGSKA (reference sequence). Included in the TCR beta cDNA libraries were unique molecular identifiers. T cells numbering about 0.9 to 11 million yielded cDNA molecules that totaled some 500,000. TCRdb used MiXCR to reprocess the PCR reads, holding one entry per CDR3 protein. Altogether some 450,000 distinct CDR3 sequences are present, approximately 45% being singletons, with the ten largest covering around 10%. The source material was blood. This chain joins TRBV20-1 and TRBJ2-7; TRBD2 matches at 7 bases. The J call may be wrong; the DNA end is better matched by TRBJ2-5. The source is a girl aged 10-17 years with multiple sclerosis. The CDR3 coding sequence is TGCAGTGCTAGTCTCCCCCGACTAGCAGACCGAGAGACCCAGTACTTC. Translating gives CSASLPRLADRETQYF.